This paragraph reports one T cell receptor beta chain. Antigen specificity is unknown. This sample is drawn from a study of T-cell memory formation after mild COVID-19. General study points: Those CD4+ clones that contracted were mainly in CM and EM (CD8+ ones in EMRA).

One entry per CDR3 protein results from TCRdb running MiXCR on the 5' RACE reads. The sample yields some 450,000 distinct CDR3 sequences, around 20% seen once. The CDR3 consists of 14 residues. The rearrangement links TRBV21-1 to TRBJ1-2; TRBD1, as called in the table, went unchecked against the DNA. TRBV21-1 is termed a pseudogene. Sequencing used PBMCs or a T cell subset sorted from them (not recorded which). The TCR originated in an adult woman who had mild COVID-19 (a few samples of this study predate the infection). Cell type and time point are not known. CDR3: CASSPPVSFYGYTF. The CDR3 region has the DNA TGTGCCAGCAGCCCCCCGGTTAGCTTTTATGGCTACACCTTC.